Listed below are T cell receptor beta chains from one sample, sequenced in a study of blood T cell repertoires in COVID-19. The data were produced by immunoSEQ multiplex PCR, yet TCRdb's version contains in-frame clones alone and is incomplete. Here the sample spans a few hundred thousand clones, about 87% being singletons. The sample taken for sequencing was peripheral blood. The receptors here all came from a man aged 55 to 70 who had recovered from COVID-19. CDR3s include the opening cysteine and the closing phenylalanine or tryptophan. D genes are given only for firm matches. For some rows the clone size is stated as once, few or many, or as a class when expanded; others skip it.

j_gene | abundance | v_gene | d_gene | CDR3aa | CDR3nt
TRBJ1-3 | - | TRBV7-8 | - | CASSLTGSSGNTIYF | TGTGCCAGCAGCTTAACAGGAAGCTCTGGAAACACCATATATTTT
TRBJ2-3 | - | TRBV3-1/TRBV3-2 | TRBD2 | CASSRMRTSEYTDTQYF | TGTGCCAGCAGCCGCATGCGGACTAGCGAATACACAGATACGCAGTATTTT
TRBJ1-4 | - | TRBV18 | - | CASSPPLQHFNEKLFF | TGTGCCAGCTCACCACCGCTACAGCATTTTAATGAAAAACTGTTTTTT
TRBJ1-6 | - | TRBV30 | - | CAWSVARTVIGSPLHF | TGTGCCTGGAGTGTAGCCCGGACAGTTATAGGGTCACCCCTCCACTTT
TRBJ1-6 | - | TRBV7-9 | TRBD1 | CASSLGDRTSYNSPLHF | TGTGCCAGCAGCTTAGGGGACAGAACCAGCTATAATTCACCCCTCCACTTT
TRBJ2-5 | - | TRBV30 | TRBD2 | CAWSRAGGMRETQYF | TGTGCCTGGAGCAGGGCGGGGGGAATGCGAGAGACCCAGTACTTC
TRBJ2-5 | - | TRBV27 | - | CASSLFRGTTQYF | TGTGCCAGCAGTTTGTTCCGGGGTACGACCCAGTACTTC
TRBJ2-7 | once | TRBV10-1 | TRBD1 | CASSDWGQGYEQYF | TGCGCCAGCAGTGATTGGGGACAGGGATACGAGCAGTACTTC
TRBJ1-5 | - | TRBV18 | - | CASSPPTPRAVNQPQHF | TGTGCCAGCTCACCGCCCACGCCCAGGGCGGTCAATCAGCCCCAGCATTTT
TRBJ2-7 | - | TRBV5-1 | - | CASSLAGEQYF | TGCGCCAGCAGCTTGGCGGGAGAGCAGTACTTC
TRBJ2-1 | - | TRBV3-1/TRBV3-2 | TRBD2 | CASSDGLAGGYEQFF | TGTGCCAGCAGCGATGGACTAGCGGGGGGTTATGAGCAGTTCTTC
TRBJ2-6 | - | TRBV5-1 | - | CASSSPRVSGANVLTF | TGCGCCAGCAGCAGTCCCAGGGTCTCTGGGGCCAACGTCCTGACTTTC
TRBJ1-1 | - | TRBV7-2 | TRBD1 | CASSPGQARGTEAFF | TGTGCCAGCAGCCCGGGACAGGCCCGTGGAACTGAAGCTTTCTTT
TRBJ1-1 | - | TRBV6-2/TRBV6-3 | TRBD1 | CASSFLDRVEAFF | TGTGCCAGCAGTTTCTTAGACAGGGTTGAAGCTTTCTTT
TRBJ2-7 | - | TRBV13 | TRBD2 | CASSGQPGLASYEQYF | TGTGCCAGCAGCGGACAACCGGGACTAGCTTCCTACGAGCAGTACTTC
TRBJ1-2 | - | TRBV27 | TRBD1 | CASSYQGANYGYTF | TGTGCCAGCAGTTACCAGGGGGCTAACTATGGCTACACCTTC
TRBJ2-5 | once | TRBV6-5 | TRBD1 | CASRTAQGEETQYF | TGTGCCAGCAGGACGGCCCAGGGGGAAGAGACCCAGTACTTC
TRBJ1-1 | - | TRBV25-1 | - | CASSEYRNTEAFF | TGTGCCAGCAGTGAATACAGGAACACTGAAGCTTTCTTT
TRBJ1-6 | - | TRBV4-1 | TRBD1 | CASSSEGAQNSPLHF | TGCGCCAGCAGTTCGGAGGGGGCGCAGAATTCACCCCTCCACTTT
TRBJ2-3 | - | TRBV12-3/TRBV12-4 | - | CASSPNRNLEYF | TGTGCCAGCAGTCCCAACAGGAATTTGGAGTATTTT
TRBJ2-1 | - | TRBV6-6 | TRBD2 | CASSTGGPRYNEQFF | TGTGCCAGCAGTACGGGGGGGCCGCGTTACAATGAGCAGTTCTTC
TRBJ2-7 | - | TRBV9 | TRBD1 | CASSPTGAEQYF | TGTGCCAGCAGCCCCACAGGGGCCGAGCAGTACTTC
TRBJ1-3 | - | TRBV9 | - | CASSGGYGNTIYF | TGTGCCAGCAGCGGGGGCTATGGAAACACCATATATTTT
TRBJ2-3 | - | TRBV7-3 | TRBD1 | CASSKGTGQTDTQYF | TGTGCCAGCAGCAAAGGGACAGGTCAGACAGATACGCAGTATTTT
TRBJ2-7 | - | TRBV25-1 | TRBD1 | CASADRGPYEQYF | TGTGCCAGCGCGGACAGGGGGCCCTACGAGCAGTACTTC
TRBJ2-7 | - | TRBV5-1 | TRBD2 | CASSRTTSGGANLAYEQYF | TGCGCCAGCAGCCGCACGACTAGCGGGGGGGCAAACCTTGCCTACGAGCAGTACTTC
TRBJ1-3 | - | TRBV14 | - | CASSHQTVSSGNTIYF | TGTGCCAGCAGCCACCAAACAGTGTCCTCTGGAAACACCATATATTTT
TRBJ2-3 | once | TRBV5-4 | TRBD2 | CASSFGLAGYGTDTQYF | TGTGCCAGCAGCTTCGGACTAGCGGGGTATGGGACAGATACGCAGTATTTT
TRBJ2-1 | few | TRBV7-2 | TRBD1 | CASSLSHTTGANNEQFF | TGTGCCAGCAGCTTAAGTCACACAACAGGGGCCAACAATGAGCAGTTCTTC
TRBJ1-1 | - | TRBV14 | TRBD1 | CASRQTGGNTEAFF | TGTGCCAGCAGGCAGACAGGGGGCAACACTGAAGCTTTCTTT
TRBJ2-3 | - | TRBV6-2/TRBV6-3 | - | CASSYSPGNDSTDTQYF | TGTGCCAGCAGTTACTCACCAGGAAACGATAGCACAGATACGCAGTATTTT
TRBJ2-5 | - | TRBV6-5 | - | CASTQDGQETQYF | TGTGCCAGCACCCAAGACGGGCAAGAGACCCAGTACTTC
TRBJ2-5 | - | TRBV24-1 | TRBD1 | CATSDPTGGAETQYF | TGTGCCACCAGTGATCCGACAGGGGGCGCAGAGACCCAGTACTTC
TRBJ2-2 | - | TRBV24-1 | TRBD2 | CATSDTHRLAGNTGELFF | TGTGCCACCAGTGACACACACAGACTAGCGGGGAACACCGGGGAGCTGTTTTTT
TRBJ1-3 | once | TRBV5-1 | - | CASSLQGSGYSGNTIYF | TGCGCCAGCAGCTTACAGGGATCGGGCTACTCTGGAAACACCATATATTTT
TRBJ2-1 | - | TRBV6-5 | TRBD1 | CASRPGTGANEQFF | TGTGCCAGCAGGCCCGGGACAGGGGCCAATGAGCAGTTCTTC
TRBJ2-7 | - | TRBV6-1 | TRBD1 | CASSEGDRGDEQYF | TGTGCCAGCAGTGAAGGGGACAGGGGTGACGAGCAGTACTTC
TRBJ2-3 | - | TRBV6-5 | TRBD1 | CASNRDRGGTDTQYF | TGTGCCAGCAACCGGGACAGGGGTGGCACAGATACGCAGTATTTT
TRBJ1-1 | once | TRBV6-2/TRBV6-3 | TRBD1 | CASSSADRETEAFF | TGTGCCAGCAGTTCCGCGGACAGGGAGACTGAAGCTTTCTTT
TRBJ2-7 | - | TRBV7-8 | - | CASSLEAHSAYEQYF | TGTGCCAGCAGCTTAGAAGCCCATTCCGCCTACGAGCAGTACTTC